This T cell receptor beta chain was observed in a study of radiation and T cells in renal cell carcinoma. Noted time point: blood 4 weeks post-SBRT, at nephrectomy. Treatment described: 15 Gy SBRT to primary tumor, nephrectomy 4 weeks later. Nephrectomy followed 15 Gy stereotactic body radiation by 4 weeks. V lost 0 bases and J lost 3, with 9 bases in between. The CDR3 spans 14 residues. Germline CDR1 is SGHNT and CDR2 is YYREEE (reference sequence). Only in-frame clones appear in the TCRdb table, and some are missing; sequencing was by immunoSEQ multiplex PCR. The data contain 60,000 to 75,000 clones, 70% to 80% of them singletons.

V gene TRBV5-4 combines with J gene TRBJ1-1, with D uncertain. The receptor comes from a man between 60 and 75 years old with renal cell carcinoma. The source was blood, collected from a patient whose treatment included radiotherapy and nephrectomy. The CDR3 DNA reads TGTGCCAGCAGCTTGGGGGCCGGAGACACTGAAGCTTTCTTT. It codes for CASSLGAGDTEAFF.